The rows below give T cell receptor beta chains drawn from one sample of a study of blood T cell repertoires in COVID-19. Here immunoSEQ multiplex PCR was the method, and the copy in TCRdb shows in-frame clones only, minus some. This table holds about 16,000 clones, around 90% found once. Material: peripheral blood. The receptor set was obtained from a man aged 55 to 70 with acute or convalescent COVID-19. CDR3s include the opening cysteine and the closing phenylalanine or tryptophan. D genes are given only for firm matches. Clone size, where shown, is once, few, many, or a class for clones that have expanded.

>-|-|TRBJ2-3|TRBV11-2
TGTGCCAGCAGCTTTTTCAGAGGAACAGATACGCAGTATTTT
CASSFFRGTDTQYF
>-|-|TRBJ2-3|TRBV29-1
TGCAGCGTTGAGGGTAGCTCGGCCGCAGATACGCAGTATTTT
CSVEGSSAADTQYF
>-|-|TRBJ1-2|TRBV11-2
TGTGCCAGCAGCTTAAGTAGGACAGTCACCCACTATGGCTACACCTTC
CASSLSRTVTHYGYTF
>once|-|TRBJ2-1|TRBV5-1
TGCGCCAGCAGCTCCCCCCGGGACAACCCTTACAATGAGCAGTTCTTC
CASSSPRDNPYNEQFF
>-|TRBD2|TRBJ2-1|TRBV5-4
TGTGCCAGCAGCTCGGGAGGGGGTGCGGGGGAGCAGTTCTTC
CASSSGGGAGEQFF
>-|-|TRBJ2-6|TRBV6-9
TGTGCCAGCAGTGGAGGTTCGTCTGGGGCCAACGTCCTGACTTTC
CASSGGSSGANVLTF
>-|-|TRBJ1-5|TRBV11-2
TGTGCCAGCAGCTTAGGCCCCGGGCAGGGCGGTAATCAGCCCCAGCATTTT
CASSLGPGQGGNQPQHF
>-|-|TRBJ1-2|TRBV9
TGTGCCAGCAGCGTAGGCGTCTTTGGCTACACCTTC
CASSVGVFGYTF
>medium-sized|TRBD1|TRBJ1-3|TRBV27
TGTGCCAGCATGCGACAGGGGTACAACACCATATATTTT
CASMRQGYNTIYF
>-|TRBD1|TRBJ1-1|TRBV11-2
TGTGCCAGCAGATCTATAGGACAGGTTAACACTGAAGCTTTCTTT
CASRSIGQVNTEAFF
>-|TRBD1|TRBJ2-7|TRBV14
TGTGCCAGCAGCCAGCGGGACAGGGCTACTACCTTCTCCTACGAGCAGTACTTC
CASSQRDRATTFSYEQYF
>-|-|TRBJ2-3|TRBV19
TGTGCCAGTAGTATAGGGCAGGGAACAGATACGCAGTATTTT
CASSIGQGTDTQYF
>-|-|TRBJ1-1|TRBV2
TGTGCCAGCAGTGAAGTAGGGAGGTCCGGCACTGAAGCTTTCTTT
CASSEVGRSGTEAFF
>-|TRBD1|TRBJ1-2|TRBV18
TGTGCCAGCTCACCCTTGGGACAGGGGGCGAGAGGCTACACCTTC
CASSPLGQGARGYTF
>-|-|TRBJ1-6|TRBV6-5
TGTGCCAGCAGTTACTTTGGGTTGGGGGGATCACCCCTCCACTTT
CASSYFGLGGSPLHF
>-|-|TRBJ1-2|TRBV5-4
TGTGCCAGCAGCATGGAATCGGGACTTCTGGACTATGGCTACACCTTC
CASSMESGLLDYGYTF
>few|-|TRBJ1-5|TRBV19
TGTGCCAGTAGTATAGCGAGACAGACTCAGCCCCAGCATTTT
CASSIARQTQPQHF
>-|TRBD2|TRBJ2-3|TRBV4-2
TGTGCCAGCAGCCAGCTCAGCGGGGGGGCGGATGGTACAGATACGCAGTATTTT
CASSQLSGGADGTDTQYF
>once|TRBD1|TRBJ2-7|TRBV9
TGTGCCAGCAGCGAGACAGGGCTGGAGCAGTACTTC
CASSETGLEQYF
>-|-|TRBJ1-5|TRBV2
TGTGCCAGTTCAGGGGGCAATCAGCCCCAGCATTTT
CASSGGNQPQHF
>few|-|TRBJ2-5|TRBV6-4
TGTGCCAGCAGTCCCAGCGGGGACAACCAAGAGACCCAGTACTTC
CASSPSGDNQETQYF
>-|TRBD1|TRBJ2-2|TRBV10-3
TGTGCCTCGTTGGTCCCGGGACAGGGTGTTACCGGGGAGCTGTTTTTT
CASLVPGQGVTGELFF
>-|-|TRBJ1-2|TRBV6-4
TGTGCCAGCAGTGACCCCGGGACACAAGGCTACACCTTC
CASSDPGTQGYTF
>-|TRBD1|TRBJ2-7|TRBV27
TGTGCCAGCAGTTCCGTGGGGACAGGGACCTACGAGCAGTACTTC
CASSSVGTGTYEQYF
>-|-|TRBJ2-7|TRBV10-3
TGTGCCATCCTTGTTCCACTCCGGGACAACTCCTACGAGCAGTACTTC
CAILVPLRDNSYEQYF
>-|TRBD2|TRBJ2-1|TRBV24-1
TGTGCCACCAGTGATATGACTAGCGGGAGCCTCCATGAGCAGTTCTTC
CATSDMTSGSLHEQFF
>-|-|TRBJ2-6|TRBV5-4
TGTGCCAGCAGCTTAAGGCAGGATCACAACGTCCTGACTTTC
CASSLRQDHNVLTF
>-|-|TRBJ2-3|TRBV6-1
TGTGCCAGCAGTGAAGCACAGGGGGGGGGAGATACGCAGTATTTT
CASSEAQGGGDTQYF
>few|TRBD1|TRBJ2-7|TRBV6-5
TGTGCCAGCAGTCGACAGGGGGGGTCCTACGAGCAGTACTTC
CASSRQGGSYEQYF
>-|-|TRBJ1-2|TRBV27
TGTGCCAGCAGTTTCCACTCTAACTATGGCTACACCTTC
CASSFHSNYGYTF
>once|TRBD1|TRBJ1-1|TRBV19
TGTGCCAGTATCTCACCCAGGGGACAGGGCCCCACTGAAGCTTTCTTT
CASISPRGQGPTEAFF
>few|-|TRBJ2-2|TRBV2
TGTGCCAGCAGTGAAGCCACCCTGGGGGCCCGTTCGTACGGGGAGCTGTTTTTT
CASSEATLGARSYGELFF
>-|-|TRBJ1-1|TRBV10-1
TGCGCCAGCAGCTCAGGGGACACTGAAGCTTTCTTT
CASSSGDTEAFF
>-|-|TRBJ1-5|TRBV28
TGTGCCAGCAGTTTATTAGGGGGTCAGCCCCAGCATTTT
CASSLLGGQPQHF
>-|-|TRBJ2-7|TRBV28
TGTGCCAGCAGTGTCACAGTCTCCTACGAGCAGTACTTC
CASSVTVSYEQYF
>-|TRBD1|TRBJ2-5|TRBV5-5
TGTGCCAGCAGCTTGGGGGCAGGGGGAGAGACCCAGTACTTC
CASSLGAGGETQYF
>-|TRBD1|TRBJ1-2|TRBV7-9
TGTGCCAGCAGCGAAACAGGGGCTGACTATGGCTACACCTTC
CASSETGADYGYTF
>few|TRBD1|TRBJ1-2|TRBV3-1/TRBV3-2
TGTGCCAGCAGCCACGGACAGGGCGCTTCGGGCTACACCTTC
CASSHGQGASGYTF
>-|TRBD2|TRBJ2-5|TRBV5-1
TGCGCCAGCGCCCGCGGGGGAGAGACCCAGTACTTC
CASARGGETQYF
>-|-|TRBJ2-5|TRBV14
TGTGCCAGCAGCACCTCGCTGGCAGGGACCCAGTACTTC
CASSTSLAGTQYF
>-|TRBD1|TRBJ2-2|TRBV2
TGTGCCAGCAGATTTAACAGGGCCAGGGGGCCGGACACCGGGGAGCTGTTTTTT
CASRFNRARGPDTGELFF
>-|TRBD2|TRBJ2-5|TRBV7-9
TGTGCCAGCAGCTCAGGACTAGCGGGACCGGAGACCCAGTACTTC
CASSSGLAGPETQYF
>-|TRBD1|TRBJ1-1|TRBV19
TGTGCCAGTAGTATAGATCCCCGGGGACAGATAAACACTGAAGCTTTCTTT
CASSIDPRGQINTEAFF
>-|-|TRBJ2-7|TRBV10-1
TGCGCCAGCAGTCAGGGATTCCTCTCCTACGAGCAGTACTTC
CASSQGFLSYEQYF
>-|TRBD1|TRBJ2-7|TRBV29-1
TGCAGCGTTCCTCGGGACAGTTTCCCCTACGAGCAGTACTTC
CSVPRDSFPYEQYF
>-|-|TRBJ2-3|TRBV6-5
TGTGCCAGCAGTCCTCGACAGGGCACAGATACGCAGTATTTT
CASSPRQGTDTQYF
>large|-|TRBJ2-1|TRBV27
TGTGCCAGCAGTTCACAGGAGAGCTCCTACAATGAGCAGTTCTTC
CASSSQESSYNEQFF
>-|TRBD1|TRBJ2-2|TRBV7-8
TGTGCCAGCAGCCCTGGGACAGCCCGAACCGGGGAGCTGTTTTTT
CASSPGTARTGELFF
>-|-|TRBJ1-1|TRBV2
TGTGCCAGCAGTGAAGGGGGGGTTGAAGCTTTCTTT
CASSEGGVEAFF
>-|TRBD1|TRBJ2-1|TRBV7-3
TGTGCCAGCAGCCTAATCACAGGGGGTGAGCAGTTCTTC
CASSLITGGEQFF
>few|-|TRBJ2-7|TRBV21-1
TGTGCCAGCAGCAACCGGCCGGGACAGCGCGAGCAGTACTTC
CASSNRPGQREQYF
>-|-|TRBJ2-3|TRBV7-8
TGTGCCAGCAGCCCAGGCTTTACGGGAGCCACAGATACGCAGTATTTT
CASSPGFTGATDTQYF
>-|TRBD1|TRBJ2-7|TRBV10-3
TGTGCCATCAGTGACGGACAGGGCTACGAGCAGTACTTC
CAISDGQGYEQYF